The 17 T cell receptor beta chains below come from one sample, sequenced in a study of T cell responses to AZD1222 COVID-19 vaccine (dated by TCRdb to the early 2020s). The protocol used for the library was the immunoSEQ multiplex PCR assay. In TCRdb, the immuneACCESS table is reduced to in-frame sequences with V and J assigned. These tables do not hold every clone; where another copy was compared, an unresolved V gene accounts for under half, and the others remain unexplained. The sample profile shows nearly 200,000 clones; about 94% of them were found once. 1% of the sample belongs to the ten largest clones. Taken with the paper, the label for time point translates to: about 28 days (+/-7) after the second vaccine dose. The source material was peripheral blood, sampled 28 days after the second AZD1222 dose. Receptors were obtained from an adult who received the AZD1222 COVID-19 vaccine.

The genes are TRBV27 and TRBJ2-3; no clear D. Between the trimmed V and J ends, which lost 3 bases and 3 bases, there was a span of 10 bases. The CDR3 contains 14 residues. From germline, CDR1 is MNHEY and CDR2 SMNVEV (reference sequence). The CDR3 DNA reads as TGTGCCAGCAGTTTCGCCAGAGGAACAGATACGCAGTATTTT. Protein sequence: CASSFARGTDTQYF.

CDR3 DNA: TGTGCCAGCAGCCGGGGGGCTAGAGACAATGAGCAGTTCTTC. This translates into CASSRGARDNEQFF. The chain employs TRBV4-2 and TRBJ2-1; D tentatively fits TRBD1 or TRBD2 (6 bases each). The CDR3 has 14 residues. V gave up 4 bases and J gave up 5 bases, with 12 bases separating them. Germline CDR1 is LGHNA and CDR2 is YNFKEQ.

This clone was found once. The chain couples TRBV6-1 to TRBJ2-1; TRBD1 is a possible D gene (6 bases). The CDR3 extends over 15 amino acids. CDR1 and CDR2 (germline): MNHNS, SASEGT. The V end was cut by 2 bases, the J end by 6 bases, with 14 bases between. The CDR3 protein is CASSEFSTQGNEQFF. CDR3 bases: TGTGCCAGCAGTGAATTTTCTACACAGGGCAATGAGCAGTTCTTC.

The chain employs TRBV3-1 (or the pseudogene TRBV3-2) and TRBJ2-3; no firm D call. The V gene lost 1 base and the J gene lost 2 bases, with 4 bases spanning the gap. This CDR3 region has 13 residues. Germline CDR1 is LGHDT and CDR2 is YNNKEL (reference sequence). The CDR3 DNA follows: TGTGCCAGCAGCCAAGGCTTCACAGATACGCAGTATTTT. This codes for CASSQGFTDTQYF.

The chain is built from TRBV7-3 and TRBJ2-1; 9 nucleotides agree with TRBD1. The J segment lost 1 base and the V segment lost 5 bases, leaving 6 bases of the junction unmatched. The length of the CDR3 is 16 residues. Germline CDR1 and CDR2: SGHTA and FQGTGA. The CDR3 bases are TGTGCCAGCAGCGACAGGGGGGCACATTCCTACAATGAGCAGTTCTTC. It translates to CASSDRGAHSYNEQFF.

CDR3 residues: CASSYSFRLNTEAFF. The DNA of the CDR3 is TGTGCCAGCAGTTACTCGTTCAGGTTGAACACTGAAGCTTTCTTT. This chain uses TRBV6-5 with TRBJ1-1; no definite D call. This CDR3 has 15 residues. The germline V gene has CDR1 MNHEY and CDR2 SVGAGI. The ends were cut back, 0 bases at V and 0 bases at J, with 8 bases in the middle.

Only one count was recorded for this clone. The J gene is TRBJ1-5, the V gene TRBV6-5, with 11 bases matching TRBD1. The CDR3 consists of 14 residues. Germline V lookup: CDR1 MNHEY, CDR2 SVGAGI. The junction had 4 bases not matched to a gene; V was cut back by 6 bases and J by 6 bases. The CDR3 region has the DNA TGTGCCAGCAGCGGGACAGGGGGACGTCAGCCCCAGCATTTT. It translates to CASSGTGGRQPQHF.

The chain links TRBV13 to TRBJ1-4; D is unresolved. V was clipped by 4 bases and J by 0 bases, with 6 bases between them. Germline V gene lookup returns CDR1 PRHDT and CDR2 FYEKMQ (reference sequence). The CDR3 is 14 amino acids. The CDR3 nucleotides read TGTGCCAGCAGCTCAGCTACAACTAATGAAAAACTGTTTTTT. This codes for CASSSATTNEKLFF.

This rearrangement joins TRBV6-6 to TRBJ1-2, with TRBD1 matching 8 bases. The CDR3 is 14 amino acids. After removal of 5 bases from V and 3 bases from J, the junction contained 5 bases not matched to a gene. The V gene's germline CDR1 is MNHNY and CDR2 SVGAGI (reference sequence). The CDR3 nucleotides are TGTGCCAGCAGTGACGCGACAGGGGACTATGGCTACACCTTC. Residues: CASSDATGDYGYTF.

In DNA, the CDR3 is TGTGCCAGTACTCGCCTGCCCATGACCAATTCACCCCTCCACTTT. Its protein is CASTRLPMTNSPLHF. This chain uses TRBV19 with TRBJ1-6; the D is unclear. The germline V gene encodes CDR1 LNHDA and CDR2 SQIVND (reference sequence). The CDR3 is 15 residues long. V was clipped by 7 bases and J by 7 bases, with 17 bases between them.

The chain links TRBV3-1 (or the pseudogene TRBV3-2) to TRBJ1-1; the match to TRBD1 covers 9 bases. The trim removed 5 bases at V and 4 bases at J, leaving 11 bases unmatched. The germline V gene has CDR1 LGHDT and CDR2 YNNKEL (reference sequence). There are 16 residues in the CDR3. CDR3 amino acids: CASSDNYRGLGTEAFF. The CDR3 bases are TGTGCCAGCAGCGATAATTACAGGGGGCTGGGCACTGAAGCTTTCTTT.

V is TRBV6-6 and J is TRBJ2-3, with TRBD2 matching 14 bases. The CDR3 totals 17 residues. V lost 5 bases to trimming and J lost 0 bases; unmatched junction nucleotides: 4. CDR1 is MNHNY, CDR2 SVGAGI, per germline (reference sequence). The CDR3: CASSRTSGGQSTDTQYF. CDR3 sequence (DNA): TGTGCCAGCAGTCGGACTAGCGGGGGGCAAAGCACAGATACGCAGTATTTT.

This rearrangement joins TRBV7-8 to TRBJ1-4; D ambiguous. V shed 2 bases and J shed 5 bases, with 15 bases lying between them. The CDR3 has 16 amino acids. Germline V gives CDR1 SGHVS, CDR2 FQNEAQ. The CDR3 sequence is CASSLKGGVGNEKLFF. CDR3 DNA sequence: TGTGCCAGCAGCTTAAAGGGCGGGGTGGGAAATGAAAAACTGTTTTTT.

For the CDR3, the DNA is TGTGCCAGCAGCCCCGGGACCGTTCTCTCCGAGCAGTACTTC. Amino acid sequence: CASSPGTVLSEQYF. The V gene is TRBV2, the J gene TRBJ2-7, with D possibly being TRBD1 or TRBD2 (5 bases each). The CDR3 consists of 14 residues. Germline lookup yields CDR1 SNHLY and CDR2 FYNNEI. V was cut by 6 bases and J by 6 bases, with 18 bases left in between.

This rearrangement joins TRBV3-1 (or the pseudogene TRBV3-2) to TRBJ1-2; D is unclear. Looked up from germline, CDR1 is LGHDT and CDR2 is YNNKEL (reference sequence). The V end lost 3 bases, the J end lost 0 bases, and 8 bases lay between the germline ends. This CDR3 region has 14 residues. CDR3 in amino acids: CASSHDGANYGYTF. As DNA, the CDR3 is TGTGCCAGCAGCCACGACGGGGCTAACTATGGCTACACCTTC.

V and J are TRBV7-6 and TRBJ2-2; tentative D call: TRBD2 (7 bases). Looked up from germline, CDR1 is SGHVS and CDR2 is FNYEAQ. This CDR3 spans 16 amino acids. Trimming took off 5 bases at V and 7 bases at J, with 20 bases between the two ends. The CDR3 DNA reads TGTGCCAGCAGCCGCCGGATTGAGGGGGGGGTCGGGGAGCTGTTTTTT. Protein sequence: CASSRRIEGGVGELFF. Together with reference TRBV7-6 and TRBJ2-2, the CDR3 gives the full variable domain: GAGVSQSPRYKVTKRGQDVALRCDPISGHVSLYWYRQALGQGPEFLTYFNYEAQQDKSGLPNDRFSAERPEGSISTLTIQRTEQRDSAMYRCASSRRIEGGVGELFFGEGSRLTVL.

V gene TRBV6-1 combines with J gene TRBJ1-1, with D perhaps TRBD1 (5 bases). CDR1 is MNHNS and CDR2 is SASEGT in the germline V gene. CDR3 length: 15 amino acids. V shed 3 bases and J shed 7 bases, with 18 bases lying between them. The CDR3, as DNA: TGTGCCAGCAGTGATCAGGGCCCTCGGGTGAGTGAAGCTTTCTTT. Amino acid sequence: CASSDQGPRVSEAFF.